This T cell receptor (beta chain) was sequenced during a study of T cells after yellow fever vaccination. About the study: SMART-Seq v4 Ultra Low Input prepared the low-cell-number fractions.

Findings of the study overall: A faster peak, day 5 versus 15, was reached by the weaker secondary response.

TCRdb reanalysed the 5' RACE reads using MiXCR and keeps one entry per CDR3 protein. In the table there are just under 600,000 distinct CDR3 sequences, around an eighth of which are singletons. As to this clonotype: Its antigen is unidentified.

Germline CDR1 reads LNHNV; CDR2 reads YYDKDF (reference sequence). The CDR3 totals 13 residues. Trimming pared 0 bases from V and 4 bases from J, leaving 6 bases between. This sequence joins TRBV15 and TRBJ1-2, with D unclear. The sample in question was PBMCs, obtained on the day of the yellow fever booster vaccination. The receptor was derived from a man aged 30 to 45 who received the YFV17D yellow fever vaccine. The CDR3 is CATSRDGGYGYTF. The CDR3 region has the DNA TGTGCCACCAGCAGAGACGGAGGCTATGGCTACACCTTC. The full variable domain, rest sourced from reference TRBV15 and TRBJ1-2, is DAMVIQNPRYQVTQFGKPVTLSCSQTLNHNVMYWYQQKSSQAPKLLFHYYDKDFNNEADTPDNFQSRRPNTSFCFLDIRSPGLGDTAMYLCATSRDGGYGYTFGSGTRLTVV.